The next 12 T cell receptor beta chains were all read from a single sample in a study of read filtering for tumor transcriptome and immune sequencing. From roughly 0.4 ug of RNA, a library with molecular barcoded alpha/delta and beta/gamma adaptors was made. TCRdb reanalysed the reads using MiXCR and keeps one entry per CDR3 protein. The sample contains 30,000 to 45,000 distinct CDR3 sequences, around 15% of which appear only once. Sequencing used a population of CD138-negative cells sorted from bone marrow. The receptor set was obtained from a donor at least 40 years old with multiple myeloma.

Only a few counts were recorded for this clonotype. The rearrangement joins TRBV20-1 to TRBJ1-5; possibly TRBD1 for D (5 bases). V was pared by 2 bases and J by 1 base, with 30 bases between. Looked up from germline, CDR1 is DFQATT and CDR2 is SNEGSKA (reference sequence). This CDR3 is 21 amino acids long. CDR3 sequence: CSARPYSSGTAKPGSNQPQHF. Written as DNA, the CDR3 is TGCAGTGCTAGACCTTACTCATCCGGGACCGCCAAGCCCGGGAGCAATCAGCCCCAGCATTTT.

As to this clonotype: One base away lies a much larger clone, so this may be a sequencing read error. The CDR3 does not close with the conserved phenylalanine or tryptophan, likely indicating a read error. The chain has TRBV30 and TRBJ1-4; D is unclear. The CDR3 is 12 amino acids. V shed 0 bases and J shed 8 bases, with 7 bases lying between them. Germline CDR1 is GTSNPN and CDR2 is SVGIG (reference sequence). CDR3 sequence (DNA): TGTGCCTGGAGTGTACGGCCGGAAAAACTGTTTTTA. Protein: CAWSVRPEKLFL.

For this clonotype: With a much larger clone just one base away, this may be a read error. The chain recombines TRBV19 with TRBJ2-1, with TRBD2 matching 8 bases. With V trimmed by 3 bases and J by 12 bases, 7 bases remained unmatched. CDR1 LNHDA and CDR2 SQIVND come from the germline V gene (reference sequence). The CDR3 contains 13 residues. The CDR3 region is CASSMGLGDGQFF. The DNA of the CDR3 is TGTGCCAGTAGTATGGGACTAGGGGATGGGCAGTTCTTC.

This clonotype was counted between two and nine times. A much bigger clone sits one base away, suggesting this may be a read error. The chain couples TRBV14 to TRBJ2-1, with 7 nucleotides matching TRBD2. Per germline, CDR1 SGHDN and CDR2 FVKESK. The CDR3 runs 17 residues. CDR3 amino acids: CANSQDLLLAVGNEQFF. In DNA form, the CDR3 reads TGTGCCAACAGCCAAGATTTGCTCCTAGCGGTCGGCAATGAGCAGTTCTTC. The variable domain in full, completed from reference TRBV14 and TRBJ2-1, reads EAGVTQFPSHSVIEKGQTVTLRCDPISGHDNLYWYRRVMGKEIKFLLHFVKESKQDESGMPNNRFLAERTGGTYSTLKVQPAELEDSGVYFCANSQDLLLAVGNEQFFGPGTRLTVL.

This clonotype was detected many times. CDR3 DNA: TGCGCCAGCAGCCAAGCGGCTGAAGGGGCCTACGAGCAGTACTTC. Its protein product is CASSQAAEGAYEQYF. The chain links TRBV4-3 to TRBJ2-7; a possible D gene is TRBD1 (5 bases). From germline, CDR1 is LGHNA and CDR2 YSLEER. The V end lost 1 base, the J end lost 2 bases, and 12 bases lay between the germline ends. CDR3 length: 15 residues.

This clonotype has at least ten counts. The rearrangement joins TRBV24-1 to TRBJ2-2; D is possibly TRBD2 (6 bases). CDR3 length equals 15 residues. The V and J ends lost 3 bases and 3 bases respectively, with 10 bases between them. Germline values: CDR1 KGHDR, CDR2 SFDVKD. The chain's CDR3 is CATSDGDLHTGELFF. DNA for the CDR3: TGTGCCACCAGTGATGGGGACTTACACACCGGGGAGCTGTTTTTT.

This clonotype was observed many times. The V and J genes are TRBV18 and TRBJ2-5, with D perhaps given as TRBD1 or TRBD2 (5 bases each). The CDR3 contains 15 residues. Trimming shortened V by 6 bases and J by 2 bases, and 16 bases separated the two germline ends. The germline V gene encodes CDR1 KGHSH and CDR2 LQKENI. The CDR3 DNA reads TGTGCCAGCTCCTCCAACGGGGCCAAGCAAGAGACCCAGTACTTC. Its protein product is CASSSNGAKQETQYF.

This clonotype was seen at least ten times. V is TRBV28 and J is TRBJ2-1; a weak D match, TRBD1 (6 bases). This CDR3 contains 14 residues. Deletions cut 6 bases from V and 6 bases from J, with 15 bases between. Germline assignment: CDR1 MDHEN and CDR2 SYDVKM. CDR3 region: CASRGQGSGNEQFF. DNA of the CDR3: TGTGCCAGCAGGGGGCAGGGGTCTGGCAATGAGCAGTTCTTC.

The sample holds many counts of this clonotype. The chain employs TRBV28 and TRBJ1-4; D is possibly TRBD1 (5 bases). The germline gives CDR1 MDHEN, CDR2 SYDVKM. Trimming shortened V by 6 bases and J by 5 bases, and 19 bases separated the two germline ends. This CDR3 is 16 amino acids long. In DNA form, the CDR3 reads TGTGCCAGCAGCGATCACACGGGACGGGAGAATGAAAAACTGTTTTTT. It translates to CASSDHTGRENEKLFF.

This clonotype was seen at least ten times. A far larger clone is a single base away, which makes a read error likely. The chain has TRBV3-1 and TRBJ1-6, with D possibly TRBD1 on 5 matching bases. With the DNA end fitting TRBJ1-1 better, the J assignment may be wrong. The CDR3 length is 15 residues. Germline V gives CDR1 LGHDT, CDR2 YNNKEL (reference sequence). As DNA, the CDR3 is TGTGCCAGCAGCCACAGCCCGCTGGTTGGGACTAAAGCTTTCTTT. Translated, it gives CASSHSPLVGTKAFF.

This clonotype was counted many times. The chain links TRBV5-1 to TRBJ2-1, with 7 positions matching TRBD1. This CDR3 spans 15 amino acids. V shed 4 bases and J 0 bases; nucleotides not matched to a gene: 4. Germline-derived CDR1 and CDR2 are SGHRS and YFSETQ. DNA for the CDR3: TGCGCCAGCAGCACCCGGACAGGCTCCTACAATGAGCAGTTCTTC. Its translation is CASSTRTGSYNEQFF.

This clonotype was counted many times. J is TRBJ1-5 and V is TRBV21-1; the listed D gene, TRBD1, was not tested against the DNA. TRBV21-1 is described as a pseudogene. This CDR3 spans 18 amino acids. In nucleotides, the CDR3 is TGTGCCAGCAGCACACCCGGGACAGGGGGCGATTTCAATCAGCCCCAGCATTTT. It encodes CASSTPGTGGDFNQPQHF.